Following are 21 T cell receptor beta chains from one sample sequenced in a study of early stage breast cancer tumors (dated by TCRdb to about 2017). Library preparation employed the immunoSEQ multiplex PCR assay. TCRdb holds this immuneACCESS table with in-frame rearrangements only. Some clones are missing; in checked studies, unresolved V genes explain under half, and the rest has no known cause. The sample yields 60,000 to 75,000 clones; 65% to 85% were counted once. The ten largest account for approximately 4.8% of the sample. Sequenced sample: blood. The origin of the receptors is a person in their forties with breast cancer.

This clone was found a few times. V gene TRBV20-1 combines with J gene TRBJ2-7; D possibly corresponds to TRBD2 (6 bases). The CDR3 contains 11 residues. CDR1 and CDR2 (germline): DFQATT, SNEGSKA (reference sequence). The ends were cut back, 6 bases at V and 4 bases at J, with 10 bases in the middle. This CDR3 is CSAAGGYEQYF. The CDR3 DNA reads as TGCAGTGCCGCCGGGGGTTACGAGCAGTACTTC.

V gene TRBV29-1 combines with J gene TRBJ2-5; no clear D. The CDR3 sequence is 12 residues long. V shed 1 base and J shed 10 bases, with 13 bases lying between them. Germline CDR1 reads SQVTM; CDR2 reads ANQGSEA. Written as DNA, the CDR3 is TGCAGCGTTGAAGCCCAGGCTCCGGTCCAGTACTTC. Its translation: CSVEAQAPVQYF.

This rearrangement joins TRBV18 to TRBJ2-2; the D call may be TRBD1 or TRBD2 (5 bases each). Germline CDR1 and CDR2: KGHSH and LQKENI. This CDR3 spans 12 amino acids. Trimming took 5 bases from V and 6 from J, leaving 7 bases between them. CDR3 region: CASSRDPGELFF. In DNA, the CDR3 is TGTGCCAGCTCAAGGGACCCCGGGGAGCTGTTTTTT.

This clone was recorded a few times. The genes are TRBV28 and TRBJ1-2; D might be TRBD1 (5 bases). V was pared by 6 bases and J by 8 bases, with 16 bases between. Germline V CDR1 and CDR2: MDHEN, SYDVKM. The CDR3 has 13 residues. The CDR3 nucleotides are TGTGCCAGCAGACGAGACAGCCTGGAGGGCTACACCTTC. It yields the protein CASRRDSLEGYTF.

The chain links TRBV2 to TRBJ2-5; the D gene is possibly TRBD1 (6 bases). V gave up 2 bases and J gave up 4 bases, with 11 bases separating them. CDR3 length equals 14 residues. Germline values: CDR1 SNHLY, CDR2 FYNNEI. CDR3 DNA sequence: TGTGCCAGCAGTGAACGGAGCAGGGGAGAGACCCAGTACTTC. Translation: CASSERSRGETQYF.

V and J are TRBV6-6 and TRBJ2-7; D is unclear. V gave up 3 bases and J gave up 3 bases, with 12 bases separating them. The CDR3 runs 14 residues. Per germline, CDR1 MNHNY and CDR2 SVGAGI (reference sequence). The CDR3 region has the DNA TGTGCCAGCAGTTATCAAGGGCAGCGCTACGAGCAGTACTTC. Encoded protein: CASSYQGQRYEQYF.

The rearrangement uses TRBV9 and TRBJ2-7, with 8 bases identical to TRBD2. This CDR3 has 14 residues. Germline V CDR1 and CDR2: SGDLS, YYNGEE. V was clipped by 3 bases and J by 6 bases; unmatched bases: 8. CDR3 nucleotide sequence: TGTGCCAGCAGCGACGGGACTAGTGGGGGCGAGCAGTACTTC. Amino acids: CASSDGTSGGEQYF.

This CDR3 reads CATRTGAEAFF. CDR3 sequence (DNA): TGTGCCACCCGAACGGGAGCTGAAGCTTTCTTT. V is TRBV6-6 and J is TRBJ1-1; D unresolved. The CDR3 length is 11 residues. The V end was cut by 10 bases, the J end by 6 bases, with 12 bases between. CDR1 is MNHNY and CDR2 is SVGAGI in the germline V gene (reference sequence).

The genes are TRBV19 and TRBJ2-5; D gene uncertain. CDR1 is LNHDA, CDR2 SQIVND, per germline (reference sequence). V shed 3 bases and J shed 2 bases, with 19 bases lying between them. This CDR3 spans 17 amino acids. The CDR3 loop is CASSIGARRRVQETQYF. The CDR3, as DNA: TGTGCCAGTAGTATTGGCGCCCGCAGGCGTGTTCAAGAGACCCAGTACTTC.

Comments on this clone: Other DNA sequences in this sample translate to the same CDR3. V usage is TRBV10-3 and J usage is TRBJ2-7; no clear D. Germline loops: CDR1 ENHRY, CDR2 SYGVKD. The V end lost 4 bases, the J end lost 3 bases, and 4 bases lay between the germline ends. This CDR3 is built from 11 residues. The CDR3 here is CAISGGYEQYF. The CDR3 DNA follows: TGTGCCATCAGTGGGGGCTACGAGCAGTACTTC.

The chain links TRBV28 to TRBJ2-7; D could derive from TRBD1 or TRBD2 (7 bases each). The CDR3 totals 16 residues. Trimming took off 6 bases at V and 2 bases at J, with 20 bases between the two ends. The germline gives CDR1 MDHEN, CDR2 SYDVKM. The CDR3, as DNA: TGTGCCAGCAGCCGCAGGGGGTCTAGCGGAACCTACGAGCAGTACTTC. It specifies CASSRRGSSGTYEQYF.

The V call is TRBV6-5, the J call TRBJ2-1; the D gene is possibly TRBD2 (6 bases). Trimming took 2 bases from V and 5 from J, leaving 16 bases between them. The germline V gene has CDR1 MNHEY and CDR2 SVGAGI. The CDR3 consists of 16 residues. CDR3 region: CASSYGGTSWNNEQFF. Written as DNA, the CDR3 is TGTGCCAGCAGTTACGGGGGAACTAGCTGGAACAATGAGCAGTTCTTC.

To note about this clone: Compared with germline, one end of the junction differs, possibly owing to a read error. J is TRBJ2-7 and V is TRBV18; TRBD1 aligns across 7 bases. Germline CDR1 is KGHSH and CDR2 is LQKENI. The CDR3 consists of 14 residues. CDR3 region: CASSPGTVSHEQYF. The CDR3 DNA reads as TGTGCCAGCTCACCAGGGACAGTCTCCCACGAGCAGTACTTC.

V is TRBV19 and J is TRBJ2-2; 9 nucleotides align to TRBD2. Germline V gives CDR1 LNHDA, CDR2 SQIVND (reference sequence). V was clipped by 9 bases and J by 1 base; unmatched bases: 3. The CDR3 is 14 residues long. This chain's CDR3 is CARPSGKNTGELFF. The CDR3 DNA reads as TGTGCCAGACCTAGCGGGAAGAACACCGGGGAGCTGTTTTTT.

This clone was counted only a few times. The chain joins TRBV20-1 to TRBJ1-2; D ambiguous. The CDR3 is made up of 11 amino acids. Germline loops: CDR1 DFQATT, CDR2 SNEGSKA (reference sequence). Trimming stripped 0 bases from V and 8 bases from J, with 7 bases between. The CDR3 loop is CSARDREGYTF. CDR3 nucleotides: TGCAGTGCTAGAGATAGGGAAGGCTACACCTTC.

The chain joins TRBV15 to TRBJ1-4; D is unclear. V shed 0 bases and J shed 0 bases, with 8 bases lying between them. The CDR3 totals 16 residues. Germline lookup yields CDR1 LNHNV and CDR2 YYDKDF (reference sequence). The CDR3 coding sequence is TGTGCCACCAGCAGAGATCGAGGAACAACTAATGAAAAACTGTTTTTT. Encoded protein: CATSRDRGTTNEKLFF.

This chain joins TRBV13 and TRBJ2-3, with D possibly TRBD2 on 6 matching bases. V shed 4 bases and J shed 8 bases, with 10 bases lying between them. Germline V lookup: CDR1 PRHDT, CDR2 FYEKMQ (reference sequence). The CDR3 length is 12 residues. CDR3 residues: CASSSSAGTQYF. In DNA form, the CDR3 reads TGTGCCAGCAGCTCCTCAGCGGGTACGCAGTATTTT.

The chain combines TRBV19 with TRBJ2-2; TRBD1 is a possible D gene (6 bases). Germline-derived CDR1 and CDR2 are LNHDA and SQIVND (reference sequence). The CDR3 has 15 amino acids. The V gene lost 10 bases and the J gene lost 4 bases, with 19 bases spanning the gap. The CDR3 sequence: CATLPGHLITGELFF. The CDR3 DNA reads as TGTGCCACCCTTCCGGGACACCTAATCACCGGGGAGCTGTTTTTT.

The chain links TRBV30 to TRBJ1-2; D might be TRBD1 (5 bases). Germline CDR1 reads GTSNPN; CDR2 reads SVGIG (reference sequence). The CDR3 runs 14 residues. V was shortened by 6 bases and J by 0 bases, with 14 bases between the two germline ends. The CDR3 loop is CACPRADSNYGYTF. For the CDR3, the DNA is TGTGCCTGCCCCAGGGCAGACTCTAACTATGGCTACACCTTC.

The chain uses TRBV6-1 and TRBJ1-2, with D hard to call. V lost 5 bases, J lost 5 bases, and 9 bases lay in between. The CDR3 covers 12 residues. Looked up from germline, CDR1 is MNHNS and CDR2 is SASEGT. This chain's CDR3 is CASSFTGYGYTF. The CDR3 DNA sequence: TGTGCCAGCAGTTTTACCGGTTATGGCTACACCTTC.

This chain connects TRBV27 to TRBJ1-3; a weak D match, TRBD1 (6 bases). CDR3 length equals 13 residues. Trimming took off 7 bases at V and 0 bases at J, with 7 bases between the two ends. Germline loops: CDR1 MNHEY, CDR2 SMNVEV (reference sequence). CDR3 DNA: TGTGCCAGCACGACAGGCTCTGGAAACACCATATATTTT. This encodes CASTTGSGNTIYF.